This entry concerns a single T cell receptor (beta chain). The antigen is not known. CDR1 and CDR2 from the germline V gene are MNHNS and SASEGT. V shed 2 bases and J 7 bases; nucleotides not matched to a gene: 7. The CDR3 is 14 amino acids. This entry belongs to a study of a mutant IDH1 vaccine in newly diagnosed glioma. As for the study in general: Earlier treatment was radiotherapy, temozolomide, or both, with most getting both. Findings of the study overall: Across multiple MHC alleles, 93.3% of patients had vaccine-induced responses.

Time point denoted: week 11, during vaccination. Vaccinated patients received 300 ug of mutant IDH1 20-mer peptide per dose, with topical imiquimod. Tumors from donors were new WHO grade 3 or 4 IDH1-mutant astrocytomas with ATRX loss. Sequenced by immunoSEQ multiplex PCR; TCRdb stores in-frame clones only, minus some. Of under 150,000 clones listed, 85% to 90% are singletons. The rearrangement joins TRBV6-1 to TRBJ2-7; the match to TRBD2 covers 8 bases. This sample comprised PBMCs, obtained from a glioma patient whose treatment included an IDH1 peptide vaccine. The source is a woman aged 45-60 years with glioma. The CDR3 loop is CASSEQAGDGEQYF. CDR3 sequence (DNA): TGTGCCAGCAGTGAACAAGCGGGAGACGGTGAGCAGTACTTC.